This T cell receptor (beta chain) was identified in a study of early T cells in non-severe SARS-CoV-2 infection. The V and J ends lost 6 bases and 3 bases, in that order; junction bases with no gene match: 7. The CDR3 totals 14 residues. CDR1 MDHEN and CDR2 SYDVKM come from the germline V gene. TCRdb re-called the 5' RACE reads with MiXCR, one entry per CDR3 protein. The sample contains around 46,000 distinct CDR3 sequences, under 14% of which appear only once. The TCR originated in an adult who was a healthcare worker with PCR-confirmed SARS-CoV-2 infection or an uninfected control (not recorded which). The gene calls are TRBV28 and TRBJ2-7; the match to TRBD1 covers 8 bases. Sequenced material: whole blood. CDR3 residues: CASSLIGQGYEQYF. CDR3 nucleotides: TGTGCCAGCAGCTTGATCGGACAGGGCTACGAGCAGTACTTC.